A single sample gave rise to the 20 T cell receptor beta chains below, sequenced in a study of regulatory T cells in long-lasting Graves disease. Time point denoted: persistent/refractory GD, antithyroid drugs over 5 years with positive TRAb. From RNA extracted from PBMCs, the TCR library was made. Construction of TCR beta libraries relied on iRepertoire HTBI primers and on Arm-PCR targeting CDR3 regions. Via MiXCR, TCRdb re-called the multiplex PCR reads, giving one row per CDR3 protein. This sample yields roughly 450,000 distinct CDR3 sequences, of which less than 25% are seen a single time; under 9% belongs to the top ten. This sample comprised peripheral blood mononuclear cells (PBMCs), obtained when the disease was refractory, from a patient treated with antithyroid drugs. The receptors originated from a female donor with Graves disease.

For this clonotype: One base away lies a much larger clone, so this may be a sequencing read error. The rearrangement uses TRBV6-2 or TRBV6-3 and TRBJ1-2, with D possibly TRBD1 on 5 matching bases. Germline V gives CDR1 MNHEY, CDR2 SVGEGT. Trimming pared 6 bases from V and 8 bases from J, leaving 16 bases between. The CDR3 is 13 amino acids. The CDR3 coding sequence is TGTGCCAGCAGGGTCGGACATGGCTACGGCTACACCTTC. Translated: CASRVGHGYGYTF.

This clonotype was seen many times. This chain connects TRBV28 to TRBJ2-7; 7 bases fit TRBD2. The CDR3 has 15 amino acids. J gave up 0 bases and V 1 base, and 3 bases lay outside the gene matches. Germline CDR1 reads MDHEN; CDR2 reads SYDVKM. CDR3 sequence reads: CASSLFGGGSYEQYF. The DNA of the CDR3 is TGTGCCAGCAGTTTATTCGGCGGGGGCTCCTACGAGCAGTACTTC.

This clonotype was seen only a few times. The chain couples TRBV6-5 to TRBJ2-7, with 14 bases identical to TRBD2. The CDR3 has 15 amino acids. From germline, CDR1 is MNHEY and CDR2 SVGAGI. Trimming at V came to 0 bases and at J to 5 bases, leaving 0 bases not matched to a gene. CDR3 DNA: TGTGCCAGCAGTTACTCGACTAGCGGGAGGGACGAGCAGTACTTC. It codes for CASSYSTSGRDEQYF.

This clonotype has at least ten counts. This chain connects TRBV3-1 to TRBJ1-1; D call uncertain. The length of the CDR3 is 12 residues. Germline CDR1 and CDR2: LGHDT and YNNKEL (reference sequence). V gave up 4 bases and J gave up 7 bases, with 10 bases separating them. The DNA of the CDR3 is TGTGCCAGCAGCCGTCATTTGCTTGAAGCTTTCTTT. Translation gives CASSRHLLEAFF.

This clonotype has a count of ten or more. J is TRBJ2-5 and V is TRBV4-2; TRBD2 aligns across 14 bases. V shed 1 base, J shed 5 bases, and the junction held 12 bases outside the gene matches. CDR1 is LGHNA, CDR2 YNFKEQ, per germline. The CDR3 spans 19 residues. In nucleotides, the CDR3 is TGTGCCAGCAGCCAAGCCCCCGTCGGACTAGCGGGAGGTGGGGAGACCCAGTACTTC. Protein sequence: CASSQAPVGLAGGGETQYF.

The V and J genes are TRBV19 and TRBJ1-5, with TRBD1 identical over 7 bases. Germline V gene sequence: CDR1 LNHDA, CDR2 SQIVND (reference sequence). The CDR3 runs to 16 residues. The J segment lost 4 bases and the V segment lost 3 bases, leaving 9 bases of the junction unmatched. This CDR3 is CASSMSAGGTNQPQHF. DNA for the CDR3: TGTGCCAGTAGTATGTCGGCAGGGGGGACTAATCAGCCCCAGCATTTT.

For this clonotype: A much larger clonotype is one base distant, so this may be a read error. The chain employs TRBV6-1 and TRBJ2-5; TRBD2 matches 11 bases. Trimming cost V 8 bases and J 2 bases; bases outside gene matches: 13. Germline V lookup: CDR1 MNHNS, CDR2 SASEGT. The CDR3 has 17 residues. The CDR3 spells CASGPGLAVSSQETQYF. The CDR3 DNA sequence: TGTGCCAGCGGGCCGGGACTAGCGGTGAGTAGTCAAGAGACCCAGTACTTC.

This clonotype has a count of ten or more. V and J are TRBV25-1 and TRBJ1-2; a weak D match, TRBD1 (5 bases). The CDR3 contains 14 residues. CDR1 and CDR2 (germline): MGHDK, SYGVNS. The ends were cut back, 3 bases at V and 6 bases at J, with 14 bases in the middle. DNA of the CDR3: TGTGCCAGCAGTGAGGACAAACTTCAACATGGCTACACCTTC. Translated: CASSEDKLQHGYTF.

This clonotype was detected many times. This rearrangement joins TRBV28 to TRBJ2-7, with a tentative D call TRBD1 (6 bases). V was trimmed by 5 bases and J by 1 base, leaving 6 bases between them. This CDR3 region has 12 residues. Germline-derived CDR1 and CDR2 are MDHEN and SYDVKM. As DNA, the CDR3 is TGTGCCAGCAGTGACAGGTCCTACGAGCAGTACTTC. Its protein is CASSDRSYEQYF. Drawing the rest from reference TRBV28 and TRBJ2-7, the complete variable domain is DVKVTQSSRYLVKRTGEKVFLECVQDMDHENMFWYRQDPGLGLRLIYFSYDVKMKEKGDIPEGYSVSREKKERFSLILESASTNQTSMYLCASSDRSYEQYFGPGTRLTVT.

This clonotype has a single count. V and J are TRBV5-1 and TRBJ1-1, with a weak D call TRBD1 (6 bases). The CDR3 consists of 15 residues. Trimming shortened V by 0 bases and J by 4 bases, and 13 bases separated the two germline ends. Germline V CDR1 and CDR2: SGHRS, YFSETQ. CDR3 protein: CASSLEGGPSTEAFF. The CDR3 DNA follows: TGCGCCAGCAGCTTGGAGGGGGGGCCCAGCACTGAAGCTTTCTTT.

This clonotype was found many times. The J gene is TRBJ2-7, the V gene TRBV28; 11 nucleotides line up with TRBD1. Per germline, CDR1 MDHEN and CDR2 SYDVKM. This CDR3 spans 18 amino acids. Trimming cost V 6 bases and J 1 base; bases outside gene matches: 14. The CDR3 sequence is CASRESQRGQGVSYEQYF. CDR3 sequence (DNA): TGTGCCAGCAGAGAGTCGCAGCGGGGACAGGGGGTATCCTACGAGCAGTACTTC.

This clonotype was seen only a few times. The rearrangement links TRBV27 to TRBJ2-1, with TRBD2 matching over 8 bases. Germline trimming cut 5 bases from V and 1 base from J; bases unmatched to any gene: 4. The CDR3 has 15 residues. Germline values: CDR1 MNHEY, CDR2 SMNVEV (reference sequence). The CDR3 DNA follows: TGTGCCAGCAGTCTAGCGGGCCTTTCCTACAATGAGCAGTTCTTC. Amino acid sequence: CASSLAGLSYNEQFF.

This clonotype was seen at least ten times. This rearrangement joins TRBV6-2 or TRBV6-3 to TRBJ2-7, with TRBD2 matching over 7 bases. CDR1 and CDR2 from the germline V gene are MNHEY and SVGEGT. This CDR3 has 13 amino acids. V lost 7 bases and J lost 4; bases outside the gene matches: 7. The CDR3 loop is CASIGGTLYEQYF. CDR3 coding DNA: TGTGCCAGCATCGGGGGGACCTTATACGAGCAGTACTTC.

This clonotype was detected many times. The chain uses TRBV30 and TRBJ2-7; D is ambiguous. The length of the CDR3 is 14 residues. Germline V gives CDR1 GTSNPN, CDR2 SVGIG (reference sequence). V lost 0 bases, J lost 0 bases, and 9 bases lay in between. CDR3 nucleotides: TGTGCCTGGAGTGTACGTAGCAGCTCCTACGAGCAGTACTTC. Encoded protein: CAWSVRSSSYEQYF.

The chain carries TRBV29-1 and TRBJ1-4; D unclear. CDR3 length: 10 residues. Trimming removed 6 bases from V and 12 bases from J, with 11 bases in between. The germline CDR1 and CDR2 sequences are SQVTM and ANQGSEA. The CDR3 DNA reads TGCAGCGTGCATTACGAAGAACTGTTTTTT. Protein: CSVHYEELFF.

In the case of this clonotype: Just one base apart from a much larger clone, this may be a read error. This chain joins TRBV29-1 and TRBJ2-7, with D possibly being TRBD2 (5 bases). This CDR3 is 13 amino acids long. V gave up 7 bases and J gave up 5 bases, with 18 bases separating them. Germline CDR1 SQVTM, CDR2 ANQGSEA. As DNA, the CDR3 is TGCAGCGGAACCGGGAACCTCGGCCACGAGCAGTACTTC. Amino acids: CSGTGNLGHEQYF.

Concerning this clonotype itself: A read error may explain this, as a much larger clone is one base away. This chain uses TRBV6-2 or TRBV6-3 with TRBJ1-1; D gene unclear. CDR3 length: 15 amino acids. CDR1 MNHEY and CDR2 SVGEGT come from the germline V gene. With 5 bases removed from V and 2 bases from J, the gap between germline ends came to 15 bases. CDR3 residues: CASSELAWSNTEAFF. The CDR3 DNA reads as TGTGCCAGCAGTGAACTCGCGTGGAGTAACACTGAAGCTTTCTTT.

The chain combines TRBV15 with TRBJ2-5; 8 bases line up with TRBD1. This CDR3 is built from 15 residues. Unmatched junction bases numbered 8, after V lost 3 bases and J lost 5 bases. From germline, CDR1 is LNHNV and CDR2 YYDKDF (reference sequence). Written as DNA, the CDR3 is TGTGCCACCAGCAGCCGAAGACAGGGGACGGAGACCCAGTACTTC. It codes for CATSSRRQGTETQYF.

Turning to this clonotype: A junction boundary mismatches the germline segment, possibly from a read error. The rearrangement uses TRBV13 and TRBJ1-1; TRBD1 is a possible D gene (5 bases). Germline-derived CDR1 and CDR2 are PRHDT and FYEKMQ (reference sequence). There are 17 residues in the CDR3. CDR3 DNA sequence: TGTGCCAGCAGACAACTGACCCGGACACAAAAGAACACTAAAGCTTTCTTT. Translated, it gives CASRQLTRTQKNTKAFF.

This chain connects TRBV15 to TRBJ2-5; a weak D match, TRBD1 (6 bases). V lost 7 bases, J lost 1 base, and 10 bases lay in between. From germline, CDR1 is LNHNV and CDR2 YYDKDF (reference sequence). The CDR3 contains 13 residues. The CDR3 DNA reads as TGTGCCACCAATGACAGGCTCCAAGAGACCCAGTACTTC. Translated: CATNDRLQETQYF.